This record covers a single TCR beta chain. TCRdb re-called the 5' RACE reads and gives one entry per CDR3 protein, without DNA. Its clone listing holds about 330,000 distinct CDR3 sequences. This sample is part of a study of monozygotic twins with inflammatory bowel disease. The source is a human donor with ulcerative colitis or Crohn's disease, or a healthy co-twin of an affected twin (not recorded which). The sequenced sample consisted of blood.

CDR3 loop: CASTLLPSGNEQFF. V usage is TRBV5-1 and J usage is TRBJ2-1; TCRdb lists TRBD1, though no DNA is available to test this call. This CDR3 is built from 14 residues. CDR1 is SGHRS, CDR2 YFSETQ, per germline.